Following are 15 T cell receptor beta chains from one sample sequenced in a study of cytomegalovirus exposure and HLA in healthy donors. It was with 60 Vbeta and 13 Jbeta primers that the PCR ran. TCRdb's table, derived via immunoSEQ multiplex PCR, lists solely in-frame clones and lacks some. The sample carries about 120,000 clones, 65% to 85% recorded once. Specimen: PBMCs. The receptors here all came from a woman aged 40 to 50 in good health and CMV-seropositive.

The chain couples TRBV29-1 to TRBJ2-7; tentatively, D is TRBD1 (5 bases). In germline, CDR1 is SQVTM, CDR2 ANQGSEA. V was clipped by 0 bases and J by 7 bases, with 16 bases between them. There are 14 residues in the CDR3. This chain's CDR3 is CSVEEDWNRKEQYF. In nucleotides, the CDR3 is TGCAGCGTTGAAGAAGACTGGAACAGGAAGGAGCAGTACTTC.

The V and J genes are TRBV7-9 and TRBJ1-2, with D perhaps TRBD1 (5 bases). Trimming shortened V by 4 bases and J by 0 bases, and 12 bases separated the two germline ends. The CDR3 has 15 residues. Germline V gene lookup returns CDR1 SEHNR and CDR2 FQNEAQ (reference sequence). The CDR3 nucleotides are TGTGCCAGCAGCTCCGACAGAGGAGCTAACTATGGCTACACCTTC. Translating gives CASSSDRGANYGYTF.

There are a few counts of this clone. V is TRBV21-1 and J is TRBJ1-5. TRBV21-1 is labeled a pseudogene. The CDR3 runs to 13 residues. The CDR3 here is CATSPRRGQPQHF. In DNA, the CDR3 is TGTGCTACAAGCCCGAGGAGGGGTCAGCCCCAGCATTTT.

In this sample, this clone turned up a few times. The same CDR3 can be traced to other DNA sequences in this sample. Written as DNA, the CDR3 is TGTGCCAGCAGTCTTGCAGGGGGCGACTACAATGAGCAGTTCTTC. This encodes CASSLAGGDYNEQFF. The chain carries TRBV6-4 and TRBJ2-1; 8 nucleotides align to TRBD1. Germline lookup yields CDR1 MRHNA and CDR2 SNTAGT. After removal of 5 bases from V and 3 bases from J, the junction contained 6 bases not matched to a gene. The CDR3 totals 15 residues.

The CDR3 coding sequence is TGTGCCAGCACTGCCGGTTCGGGAACAGATACGCAGTATTTT. It is translated as CASTAGSGTDTQYF. The chain has TRBV27 and TRBJ2-3; TRBD2 might be the D (5 bases). Deletions cut 7 bases from V and 3 bases from J, with 14 bases between. Per germline, CDR1 MNHEY and CDR2 SMNVEV (reference sequence). CDR3 size: 14 residues.

This rearrangement joins TRBV7-9 to TRBJ1-1; TRBD1 agrees at 7 bases. Germline CDR1 SEHNR, CDR2 FQNEAQ (reference sequence). The CDR3 contains 12 residues. The V and J ends lost 4 bases and 4 bases, in that order; junction bases with no gene match: 0. CDR3 loop: CASSSGGTEAFF. CDR3 nucleotides: TGTGCCAGCAGCTCAGGGGGCACTGAAGCTTTCTTT.

The V call is TRBV27, the J call TRBJ2-7, with D hard to call. V gave up 6 bases and J gave up 2 bases, with 17 bases separating them. Germline V gene lookup returns CDR1 MNHEY and CDR2 SMNVEV (reference sequence). The CDR3 extends over 15 amino acids. CDR3: CASRPSSIIPYEQYF. The CDR3 region has the DNA TGTGCCAGCAGACCCTCCTCTATCATCCCCTACGAGCAGTACTTC.

V is TRBV19 and J is TRBJ2-7, with D possibly TRBD1 on 5 matching bases. Germline-derived CDR1 and CDR2 are LNHDA and SQIVND (reference sequence). The V and J ends lost 6 bases and 5 bases respectively, with 17 bases between them. CDR3 length: 14 amino acids. The CDR3 spells CASRPSGNFDEQYF. The CDR3 nucleotides are TGTGCCAGTAGGCCATCAGGGAATTTCGACGAGCAGTACTTC.

This clone has only a few counts. V gene TRBV7-2 combines with J gene TRBJ2-5; 8 bases line up with TRBD2. Germline values: CDR1 SGHTA, CDR2 FQGNSA. The trim removed 4 bases at V and 7 bases at J, leaving 11 bases unmatched. CDR3 length equals 15 residues. In DNA, the CDR3 is TGTGCCAGCAGCTCCGGGGGGGGCACTCGTGTGACCCAGTACTTC. Residues: CASSSGGGTRVTQYF. Together with reference TRBV7-2 and TRBJ2-5, the CDR3 gives the full variable domain: GAGVSQSPSNKVTEKGKDVELRCDPISGHTALYWYRQSLGQGLEFLIYFQGNSAPDKSGLPSDRFSAERTGGSVSTLTIQRTQQEDSAVYLCASSSGGGTRVTQYFGPGTRLLVL.

The sample holds one count of this clone. The chain recombines TRBV11-1 with TRBJ1-1; possible D gene TRBD1, 5 bases. The CDR3 is 14 residues long. V shed 3 bases and J shed 4 bases, with 12 bases lying between them. Germline V gene data show CDR1 as SGHAT and CDR2 as FQDESV (reference sequence). The CDR3 is CASSLGRVATEAFF. DNA of the CDR3: TGTGCCAGCAGCTTGGGCAGGGTGGCCACTGAAGCTTTCTTT.

This chain connects TRBV29-1 to TRBJ2-5, with D perhaps TRBD1 (6 bases). This CDR3 region has 12 residues. V lost 4 bases and J 5 bases, leaving 11 bases between the germline ends. Germline V gives CDR1 SQVTM, CDR2 ANQGSEA. DNA for the CDR3: TGCAGCGTTGCAGGGGCGGTTGAGACCCAGTACTTC. It is translated as CSVAGAVETQYF. Looking up the rest from reference TRBV29-1 and TRBJ2-5 gives the full variable domain: SAVISQKPSRDICQRGTSLTIQCQVDSQVTMMFWYRQQPGQSLTLIATANQGSEATYESGFVIDKFPISRPNLTFSTLTVSNMSPEDSSIYLCSVAGAVETQYFGPGTRLLVL.

The chain joins TRBV5-1 to TRBJ1-1; D is unresolved. The V gene lost 0 bases and the J gene lost 0 bases, with 6 bases spanning the gap. The CDR3 spans 14 residues. The germline V gene encodes CDR1 SGHRS and CDR2 YFSETQ. The chain's CDR3 is CASSLDPLNTEAFF. CDR3 nucleotide sequence: TGCGCCAGCAGCTTGGATCCGTTGAACACTGAAGCTTTCTTT.

This clone appeared once. This chain joins TRBV7-3 and TRBJ2-2; no definite D call. The CDR3 contains 12 residues. Germline V gives CDR1 SGHTA, CDR2 FQGTGA. V gave up 5 bases and J gave up 5 bases, with 6 bases separating them. The DNA for the CDR3 is TGTGCCAGCAGCCCGTATACCGGGGAGCTGTTTTTT. Translation gives CASSPYTGELFF.

This chain links TRBV10-3 with TRBJ2-5; 7 nucleotides align to TRBD1. The CDR3 is 14 residues long. Trimming cost V 4 bases and J 4 bases; bases outside gene matches: 6. Germline CDR1 reads ENHRY; CDR2 reads SYGVKD. CDR3 DNA: TGTGCCATCAGTGGACAGGGAAGGGGAGAGACCCAGTACTTC. It specifies CAISGQGRGETQYF.

The chain couples TRBV19 to TRBJ1-2, with D possibly matching TRBD1 (6 bases). The length of the CDR3 is 15 residues. The V and J ends lost 3 bases and 0 bases respectively, with 11 bases between them. Germline V lookup: CDR1 LNHDA, CDR2 SQIVND (reference sequence). DNA of the CDR3: TGTGCCAGTAGTATGTCGGCAGGGGCTAACTATGGCTACACCTTC. It specifies CASSMSAGANYGYTF.